These 5 T cell receptor beta chains originate from one sample sequenced in a study of low-dose radiotherapy and immunotherapy resistance in tumors. TRAV and TRBV primers primed cDNA for both TCRalpha and TCRbeta. The authors ran 15 to 20 PCR cycles to amplify TCRs with a constant-region primer and V-primer adapter. TCRdb re-derived calls from the reads in MiXCR, one entry per CDR3 protein. The table includes 85,000 to 95,000 distinct CDR3 sequences, roughly 9% detected once. Sample time point: before trial treatment. The material sequenced was PBMCs, taken before treatment. Receptors were obtained from a male donor with prostate cancer.

This clonotype has a count of ten or more. The chain links TRBV24-1 to TRBJ2-5; the D is unclear. Deletions cut 3 bases from V and 5 bases from J, with 12 bases between. Germline CDR1 and CDR2: KGHDR and SFDVKD. The CDR3 runs 14 residues. The CDR3 loop is CATSDPRRVETQYF. In DNA, the CDR3 is TGTGCCACCAGTGATCCTCGACGAGTTGAGACCCAGTACTTC.

This clonotype showed up many times. The chain recombines TRBV12-3 or TRBV12-4 with TRBJ2-1; tentative D call: TRBD2 (6 bases). V was trimmed by 5 bases and J by 1 base, leaving 12 bases between them. The CDR3 has 15 amino acids. CDR3 coding DNA: TGTGCCAGCAGTCCGGAGGGAGTGTCCTACAATGAGCAGTTCTTC. Translated: CASSPEGVSYNEQFF.

This clonotype was seen repeatedly, ten times or more. V and J are TRBV10-3 and TRBJ1-5; D gene unclear. The V end was cut by 0 bases, the J end by 4 bases, with 10 bases between. The CDR3 loop spans 15 amino acids. Germline V gene data show CDR1 as ENHRY and CDR2 as SYGVKD. The CDR3 DNA is TGTGCCATCAGTGAGTCGAAGGCAGAGAATCAGCCCCAGCATTTT. Its protein is CAISESKAENQPQHF.

This clonotype occurred many times. V gene TRBV3-1 combines with J gene TRBJ2-2; possibly TRBD2 for D (6 bases). The CDR3 contains 15 residues. Looked up from germline, CDR1 is LGHDT and CDR2 is YNNKEL (reference sequence). Trimming pared 4 bases from V and 5 bases from J, leaving 14 bases between. The CDR3 DNA reads as TGTGCCAGCAGCCCTCGGGGGTATAGAACCGGGGAGCTGTTTTTT. Its translation is CASSPRGYRTGELFF.

This clonotype was seen repeatedly, ten times or more. This rearrangement joins TRBV4-2 to TRBJ1-5; D not certain. The germline gives CDR1 LGHNA, CDR2 YNFKEQ. The V and J ends lost 1 base and 1 base respectively, with 2 bases between them. The CDR3 spans 13 residues. The CDR3 region is CASSQGSNQPQHF. CDR3 DNA: TGTGCCAGCAGCCAAGGGAGCAATCAGCCCCAGCATTTT.